This TCR beta chain comes out of a study of T cell repertoires in aging, cancer and after chemotherapy. Regarding the study as a whole: Immunological memory after chemotherapy cannot be judged from the repertoire data. Loss of evenness, beyond lost richness, contributed to age-related TCR diversity decline in cancer patients.

Per germline, CDR1 GTSNPN and CDR2 SVGIG (reference sequence). V shed 0 bases and J shed 1 base, with 6 bases lying between them. This CDR3 is built from 13 residues. Multiplex touch-down PCR with TRB-A/B primers amplified rearranged V-D-J TRB sequences. Each CDR3 protein gets one entry after TCRdb re-called the multiplex PCR reads with MiXCR. The table includes 1,500 to 2,000 distinct CDR3 sequences, about 67% detected once. This clonotype occurred a few times. Its matching antigen is unknown. TCR beta rearrangements were amplified from peripheral blood genomic DNA. This clonotype was obtained from a human donor with a solid tumor. Sequencing was carried out using blood. This chain connects TRBV30 to TRBJ1-1; D uncertain. The CDR3 nucleotides are TGTGCCTGGAGTGTACTGCCGAACACTGAAGCTTTCTTT. It specifies CAWSVLPNTEAFF. Combining the CDR3 with reference TRBV30 and TRBJ1-1 gives the whole variable domain SQTIHQWPATLVQPVGSPLSLECTVEGTSNPNLYWYRQAAGRGLQLLFYSVGIGQISSEVPQNLSASRPQDRQFILSSKKLLLSDSGFYLCAWSVLPNTEAFFGQGTRLTVV.